The sequence of this T cell receptor beta chain was determined in a study of CD8+CD57+ T cells in acquired aplastic anemia. Across the whole study: Average DNA yield from sorted CD4+ and CD8+ cells was around 3.2 ug. General study results and limits: Patients and controls shared just under 30 CD8+ CDR3 sequences.

V gave up 3 bases and J gave up 3 bases; unmatched junction bases: 1. CDR1 SEHNR and CDR2 FQNEAQ come from the germline V gene (reference sequence). This CDR3 comprises 14 residues. Previously, flow cytometry had revealed CD8+CD57+ cell expansion in the patients chosen for sequencing. Among the patients, none had received any therapy at the time of blood sampling. Note on this clonotype: What it recognizes is unknown.

It was genomic DNA that served as the template for profiling TCR beta VDJ and CDR3. TCRdb processed the reads anew with MiXCR; each CDR3 protein has one entry. The sample has 150,000 to 200,000 distinct CDR3 sequences, 45% to 50% seen once. The receptor was isolated from a human donor with aplastic anemia. The rearrangement links TRBV7-9 to TRBJ1-4, with 7 nucleotides matching TRBD1. The sequencing input was sorted CD4+, CD8+, or CD8+CD57+ T cells (not recorded which) from PBMCs. CDR3 sequence reads: CASSLGQSNEKLFF. As DNA, the CDR3 is TGTGCCAGCAGCTTGGGACAGTCTAATGAAAAACTGTTTTTT. The whole variable domain, remainder taken from reference TRBV7-9 and TRBJ1-4, is DTGVSQNPRHKITKRGQNVTFRCDPISEHNRLYWYRQTLGQGPEFLTYFQNEAQLEKSRLLSDRFSAERPKGSFSTLEIQRTEQGDSAMYLCASSLGQSNEKLFFGSGTQLSVL.